This T cell receptor (beta chain) was documented in a study of blood T cells in healthy people across ages. Per the germline V gene, CDR1 is LGHNA and CDR2 is YSLEER. The V gene lost 1 base and the J gene lost 4 bases, with 10 bases spanning the gap. This CDR3 comprises 14 residues. Together with a sample-barcoded 5' primer, a J-beta primer mix was included in a second PCR lasting about 7 to 11 cycles. TCRdb recomputed calls from the 5' RACE reads with MiXCR, one row per CDR3 protein. The table includes some 1.5 million distinct CDR3 sequences, 25% to 30% detected once. Donors each provided 8 to 10 milliliters of peripheral blood. General study findings and limits: Older age went with lower TCR beta diversity per million T cells, in a roughly linear way. Without sorted subsets, naive and antigen-experienced compartments could not be conclusively compared.

In its sample, this clonotype was seen many times. Its specificity is unknown. Sequenced input: blood. The TCR originated in a woman aged 30 to 39 in good health. The rearrangement joins TRBV4-3 to TRBJ1-2; D not certain. The CDR3 loop reads CASSQGEGSYGYTF. In nucleotides, the CDR3 is TGCGCCAGCAGCCAAGGAGAAGGGTCCTATGGCTACACCTTC.